The T cell receptor (beta chain) under discussion was sequenced for a study of blood T cell repertoires in COVID-19. Study-wide context: The origin of the acute and convalescent COVID-19 samples was the United States, Italy and Spain. Sources were T cells, B-cell-depleted T cells, or PBMCs; the material itself was cDNA or gDNA.

Methods used by the authors: It was from reference gene primer amplification that nucleated cell counts were estimated. The protocol was immunoSEQ multiplex PCR, while the TCRdb copy is restricted to in-frame clones and leaves out a portion. V and J calls and clone size come straight from that table; D and trimming were deduced from the DNA. The sample carries under 95,000 clones, about 87% recorded once. Trimming took off 5 bases at V and 4 bases at J, with 8 bases between the two ends. The germline V gene has CDR1 LNHDA and CDR2 SQIVND (reference sequence). CDR3 length equals 13 residues. The V call is TRBV19, the J call TRBJ1-4, with unresolved D. The clonotype was recovered from a woman in her forties or fifties with acute or convalescent COVID-19. The sample comprised peripheral blood. CDR3 amino acids: CASSLTLNEKLFF. The CDR3 bases are TGTGCCAGTAGTTTAACTCTTAATGAAAAACTGTTTTTT.